This TCR beta chain was retrieved from a study of Graves' ophthalmopathy and Graves' hyperthyroidism. Hyperthyroidism was considered stable when no ophthalmopathy appeared within 18 months of follow-up. CDR3 length: 14 residues. The germline V gene has CDR1 SGHKS and CDR2 YYEKEE (reference sequence). Trimming cost V 4 bases and J 6 bases; bases outside gene matches: 8. Researchers took RNA transcripts and amplified TCR beta CDR3 regions from them. RT-PCR in the first round used HTBI primers; a second-round multiplex PCR followed. TCRdb processed the multiplex PCR reads anew with MiXCR; each CDR3 protein has one entry. The sample lists about 380,000 distinct CDR3 sequences, roughly 15% occurring once. This clonotype was counted ten times or more.

The specimen was peripheral blood. The chain carries TRBV5-5 and TRBJ2-5; 8 nucleotides align to TRBD1. The clonotype comes from a woman aged 18-29 years with stable Graves' hyperthyroidism. CDR3 DNA sequence: TGTGCCAGCAGCACCCTGGACAGGGTGAAGACCCAGTACTTC. This sequence encodes CASSTLDRVKTQYF.